Below, one T cell receptor (beta chain) is given with its context. What it binds is not known. The CDR3 has 13 amino acids. The V gene's germline CDR1 is SGHAT and CDR2 FQDESV (reference sequence). V shed 3 bases and J 4 bases; nucleotides not matched to a gene: 3. Time point denoted: blood from clinic visit 5 months post-surgery; TSC patient then seizure free. Surgery cases with the highest brain T cell transcript signatures were chosen for sequencing. The sample comes from a study of brain T cells in children with intractable seizures. Study-wide points: HCMV serostatus was not known, and viral specificity came from CDR3 similarity only. Pre-surgery blood may have been undersampled, hiding some clones.

Assay: immunoSEQ multiplex PCR; the TCRdb copy retains only in-frame clones and omits some. This table holds about 350,000 clones, over 90% found once. The sequence came from a boy younger than two with tuberous sclerosis and intractable seizures. The chain has TRBV11-1 and TRBJ2-7; 7 positions agree with TRBD1. Material: peripheral blood, obtained about 5 months after surgery. The DNA of the CDR3 is TGTGCCAGCAGCTTTACAGGGGTTTACGAGCAGTACTTC. This gives the protein CASSFTGVYEQYF.